The T cell receptor (beta chain) described here comes from a study of blood T cells in healthy people across ages. Study information: About one barcoded beta molecule per two T cells came from capture by template switching. Study-wide findings and caveats: Getting older went along with TCR beta diversity per million T cells dropping roughly linearly.

A sample-barcoded 5' primer and a J-beta primer mix were used in a second PCR of roughly 7 to 11 cycles. One entry per CDR3 protein, called by TCRdb with MiXCR from the 5' RACE reads. Of about 320,000 distinct CDR3 sequences in the sample, around 30% were seen once. Only a few counts were recorded for this clonotype. Its antigen is not identified. Germline trimming cut 5 bases from V and 6 bases from J; bases unmatched to any gene: 9. CDR3 length equals 15 residues. The sample consisted of blood. V and J are TRBV12-3 or TRBV12-4 and TRBJ2-1, with 8 positions matching TRBD1. This clonotype was obtained from a woman in her seventies in good health. The CDR3 DNA reads TGTGCCAGCAGTCCGGAGTTAGACAGGGGCAATGAGCAGTTCTTC. Amino acids: CASSPELDRGNEQFF.